Listed below are T cell receptor beta chains from one sample, sequenced in a study of blood T cell repertoires in COVID-19. Repertoires were generated with immunoSEQ multiplex PCR, while TCRdb's copy carries only in-frame clones and drops some. The repertoire consists of approximately 300,000 clones, with around 88% occurring once and the leading ten covering about 1.6%. Sequenced input: peripheral blood. Source of these receptors: a woman between 45 and 60 years old with acute or convalescent COVID-19. Each CDR3 is given without its conserved first and last residue. Each record gives: V gene, CDR3 protein.

v_call: TRBV27; cdr3_aa: ASSFHGTGANYGYT
v_call: TRBV9; cdr3_aa: ASSSRGRPEPYGYT
v_call: TRBV5-1; cdr3_aa: ASSPGTGGNEQF
v_call: TRBV3-1/TRBV3-2; cdr3_aa: ASSLGQGVSPLH
v_call: TRBV7-3; cdr3_aa: ASSPSPSSGSYTGELF
v_call: TRBV29-1; cdr3_aa: SVPAGAYTDTQY
v_call: TRBV7-2; cdr3_aa: ASSLVGGVISYEQY
v_call: TRBV28; cdr3_aa: ASSALSGTGYGYT
v_call: TRBV10-3; cdr3_aa: AIRDSSGDTYEQY
v_call: TRBV2; cdr3_aa: ASSDWYSYEQY
v_call: TRBV7-2; cdr3_aa: ASSPQGDTQY
v_call: TRBV24-1; cdr3_aa: ATSDHRGGTGELF
v_call: TRBV24-1; cdr3_aa: ATSDLTGGNYNEQF
v_call: TRBV6-5; cdr3_aa: ASTSGGLGQPQH
v_call: TRBV29-1; cdr3_aa: SVRTGTNTEAF
v_call: TRBV19; cdr3_aa: ASSLTGTQY
v_call: TRBV4-1; cdr3_aa: ASSPSGGYNEQF
v_call: TRBV7-2; cdr3_aa: ASSEETGSTDTQY
v_call: TRBV27; cdr3_aa: ASSLGPGLAGETYEQY
v_call: TRBV12-5; cdr3_aa: ASGLKNVGQGGEQY
v_call: TRBV13; cdr3_aa: ASYRHGVDEKLF
v_call: TRBV5-1; cdr3_aa: ASSRGTSGFYSTDTQY
v_call: TRBV2; cdr3_aa: ASSSPGQGIYEQY
v_call: TRBV5-1; cdr3_aa: ASSLVGGSDGYT
v_call: TRBV19; cdr3_aa: ASSEGQTNQETQY
v_call: TRBV11-2; cdr3_aa: ASSLYRPTDTQY
v_call: TRBV7-2; cdr3_aa: ASTSSQRRTDTQY
v_call: TRBV4-2; cdr3_aa: ASSQGQEEKLF
v_call: TRBV4-1; cdr3_aa: ASSRPSEETGELF